Listed here are 21 T cell receptor beta chains from one sample, sequenced in a study of T cell responses to AZD1222 COVID-19 vaccine. Data came from immunoSEQ multiplex PCR; TCRdb stores just in-frame clones and leaves some out. There are about 130,000 clones in the sample; 85% to 95% occur only once, and roughly 0.91% lies in the top ten. Sample: peripheral blood, taken on day 0 of AZD1222 vaccination. The receptors were gathered from an adult in good health.

The rearrangement joins TRBV11-3 to TRBJ1-1, with D tentatively TRBD1 (6 bases). Germline V gene lookup returns CDR1 SGHNT and CDR2 YENEEA. This CDR3 is built from 16 residues. Trimming removed 1 base from V and 0 bases from J, with 12 bases in between. The CDR3 DNA follows: TGTGCCAGCAGCTTAGGGGGCGACAGGATGAACACTGAAGCTTTCTTT. It translates to CASSLGGDRMNTEAFF. Filled out from reference TRBV11-3 and TRBJ1-1, the complete variable domain reads EAGVVQSPRYKIIEKKQPVAFWCNPISGHNTLYWYLQNLGQGPELLIRYENEEAVDDSQLPKDRFSAERLKGVDSTLKIQPAELGDSAVYLCASSLGGDRMNTEAFFGQGTRLTVV.

This clone was seen only once. J is TRBJ2-1 and V is TRBV5-1; 8 nucleotides match TRBD1. The CDR3 contains 15 residues. Germline assignment: CDR1 SGHRS and CDR2 YFSETQ. V lost 1 base to trimming and J lost 6 bases; unmatched junction nucleotides: 6. The CDR3 loop is CASSLMPDRGNEQFF. The CDR3 nucleotides read TGCGCCAGCAGCTTGATGCCCGACAGGGGCAATGAGCAGTTCTTC.

CDR3 bases: TGTGCCAGCAGTGTGGTGGCTGAAGCTTTCTTT. It translates to CASSVVAEAFF. The chain uses TRBV2 and TRBJ1-1; D gene uncertain. The V gene lost 4 bases and the J gene lost 6 bases, with 6 bases spanning the gap. Germline V CDR1 and CDR2: SNHLY, FYNNEI. This CDR3 spans 11 amino acids.

The V gene is TRBV18, the J gene TRBJ1-2, with a weak D call TRBD1 (5 bases). The CDR3 covers 16 residues. The germline CDR1 and CDR2 sequences are KGHSH and LQKENI. The V and J ends lost 4 bases and 6 bases respectively, with 21 bases between them. The DNA of the CDR3 is TGTGCCAGCTCACAATTGTTGGACAAGGGGCAGGATGGCTACACCTTC. Translation: CASSQLLDKGQDGYTF. The full variable domain, completed using reference TRBV18 and TRBJ1-2, is NAGVMQNPRHLVRRRGQEARLRCSPMKGHSHVYWYRQLPEEGLKFMVYLQKENIIDESGMPKERFSAEFPKEGPSILRIQQVVRGDSAAYFCASSQLLDKGQDGYTFGSGTRLTVV.

This chain links TRBV3-1 (or the pseudogene TRBV3-2) with TRBJ1-1; tentatively, D is TRBD1 (5 bases). The CDR3 has 12 residues. Germline V gene lookup returns CDR1 LGHDT and CDR2 YNNKEL (reference sequence). Trimming took off 4 bases at V and 9 bases at J, with 12 bases between the two ends. CDR3 loop: CASSPQGVKAFF. The DNA for the CDR3 is TGTGCCAGCAGCCCCCAGGGTGTAAAAGCTTTCTTT.

The chain couples TRBV5-6 to TRBJ1-2; D not certain. Germline CDR1 is SGHDT and CDR2 is YYEEEE. The V end lost 0 bases, the J end lost 3 bases, and 6 bases lay between the germline ends. This CDR3 region has 13 residues. The CDR3 coding sequence is TGTGCCAGCAGCTTGGTTTGGTACTATGGCTACACCTTC. It codes for CASSLVWYYGYTF.

The sample holds one count of this clone. The rearrangement joins TRBV7-9 to TRBJ2-1; D possibly uses TRBD1 or TRBD2 (5 bases each). The CDR3 consists of 15 residues. Germline loops: CDR1 SEHNR, CDR2 FQNEAQ (reference sequence). The ends were cut back, 5 bases at V and 4 bases at J, with 15 bases in the middle. DNA of the CDR3: TGTGCCAGCAGCCCGGGGCCAAAAAATTACAATGAGCAGTTCTTC. It specifies CASSPGPKNYNEQFF.

The chain employs TRBV15 and TRBJ1-5; 11 bases line up with TRBD1. After removal of 2 bases from V and 4 bases from J, the junction contained 4 bases not matched to a gene. The length of the CDR3 is 16 residues. Per germline, CDR1 LNHNV and CDR2 YYDKDF (reference sequence). Here the CDR3 DNA reads TGTGCCACCAGCAGACCGGGACAGGGGGAAAATCAGCCCCAGCATTTT. Amino acid sequence: CATSRPGQGENQPQHF.

The gene calls are TRBV6-5 and TRBJ1-1, with unresolved D. Germline V lookup: CDR1 MNHEY, CDR2 SVGAGI. V was cut by 2 bases and J by 1 base, with 8 bases left in between. The CDR3 is 14 amino acids. CDR3 coding DNA: TGTGCCAGCAGTTACCCTGGAGAGAACACTGAAGCTTTCTTT. It yields the protein CASSYPGENTEAFF.

This clone occurred once. The chain employs TRBV2 and TRBJ1-5, with TRBD1 as a possible D gene (6 bases). The CDR3 runs to 14 residues. Per the germline V gene, CDR1 is SNHLY and CDR2 is FYNNEI. V lost 8 bases to trimming and J lost 3 bases, with 14 bases between them. Written as DNA, the CDR3 is TGTGCCAGCGCCTTTGGACAGTTCAATCAGCCCCAGCATTTT. Translated, it gives CASAFGQFNQPQHF.

This clone was observed once. The V call is TRBV2, the J call TRBJ1-1; no firm D call. CDR3 length equals 13 residues. The V gene's germline CDR1 is SNHLY and CDR2 FYNNEI. Trimming removed 4 bases at V and 1 base at J, with 7 bases between. The CDR3: CASSVAWNTEAFF. CDR3 coding DNA: TGTGCCAGCAGTGTAGCGTGGAACACTGAAGCTTTCTTT.

V usage is TRBV29-1 and J usage is TRBJ1-1; D is ambiguous. The CDR3 totals 13 residues. The germline V gene has CDR1 SQVTM and CDR2 ANQGSEA. Trimming took off 1 base at V and 3 bases at J, with 9 bases between the two ends. The CDR3 is CSVEARGDTEAFF. The CDR3 DNA sequence: TGCAGCGTTGAAGCCAGAGGAGACACTGAAGCTTTCTTT.

The chain couples TRBV19 to TRBJ2-5, with unresolved D. The CDR3 runs to 14 residues. V was shortened by 5 bases and J by 3 bases, with 13 bases between the two germline ends. Germline-derived CDR1 and CDR2 are LNHDA and SQIVND (reference sequence). CDR3 protein: CASSDVNGEETQYF. The CDR3 nucleotides are TGTGCCAGTAGTGATGTTAATGGAGAAGAGACCCAGTACTTC.

V and J are TRBV19 and TRBJ2-7; D unresolved. Germline V gene lookup returns CDR1 LNHDA and CDR2 SQIVND (reference sequence). The CDR3 contains 12 residues. V lost 3 bases and J lost 6, with 9 bases in between. The CDR3 DNA is TGTGCCAGTAGTATGGGAACGGGCGAGCAGTACTTC. It is translated as CASSMGTGEQYF.

The V call is TRBV5-1, the J call TRBJ1-1, with D perhaps TRBD1 (5 bases). The V gene lost 0 bases and the J gene lost 7 bases, with 7 bases spanning the gap. Germline lookup yields CDR1 SGHRS and CDR2 YFSETQ. The CDR3 is 12 residues long. CDR3 DNA sequence: TGCGCCAGCAGCTTGGTGGGGGGTGAAGCTTTCTTT. Translating gives CASSLVGGEAFF.

The chain links TRBV29-1 to TRBJ1-1; D is possibly TRBD1 (6 bases). Germline values: CDR1 SQVTM, CDR2 ANQGSEA. The CDR3 length is 13 residues. DNA for the CDR3: TGCAGTTTTTGGGAGAGGGGGGACACTGAAGCTTTCTTT. This encodes CSFWERGDTEAFF.

This sequence joins TRBV21-1 and TRBJ2-2; the listed D gene, TRBD1, was not tested against the DNA. TRBV21-1 is designated a pseudogene. CDR3 length equals 17 residues. CDR3 bases: TGTGCCAGCAGCAAAGAAAGGAGACAGGGGGACACCGGGGAGCTGTTTTTT. Protein: CASSKERRQGDTGELFF.

The CDR3 spells CASSLMGRETQYF. CDR3 DNA: TGTGCCAGCAGCTTAATGGGGCGAGAGACCCAGTACTTC. J is TRBJ2-5 and V is TRBV7-3; a possible D gene is TRBD1 (5 bases). Germline assignment: CDR1 SGHTA and CDR2 FQGTGA. Between the trimmed V and J ends, which lost 1 base and 4 bases, there was a span of 7 bases. This CDR3 spans 13 amino acids.

The chain has TRBV11-2 and TRBJ1-4; 7 bases align to TRBD1. The V and J ends lost 3 bases and 7 bases, in that order; junction bases with no gene match: 8. CDR1 SGHAT and CDR2 FQNNGV come from the germline V gene. The CDR3 runs 15 residues. This chain's CDR3 is CASSFRTGWGEKLFF. The CDR3 DNA is TGTGCCAGCAGCTTCCGGACAGGCTGGGGTGAAAAACTGTTTTTT. The full variable domain, rest sourced from reference TRBV11-2 and TRBJ1-4, is EAGVAQSPRYKIIEKRQSVAFWCNPISGHATLYWYQQILGQGPKLLIQFQNNGVVDDSQLPKDRFSAERLKGVDSTLKIQPAKLEDSAVYLCASSFRTGWGEKLFFGSGTQLSVL.

The chain uses TRBV11-3 and TRBJ1-4; D is unclear. CDR3 length: 16 amino acids. V lost 5 bases to trimming and J lost 1 base, with 14 bases between them. The V gene's germline CDR1 is SGHNT and CDR2 YENEEA. The CDR3 DNA follows: TGTGCCAGCAGCCCCCTTCTCGGGAGAACTAATGAAAAACTGTTTTTT. Amino acids: CASSPLLGRTNEKLFF.

The rearrangement joins TRBV7-9 to TRBJ1-2; D uncertain. V lost 1 base and J 7 bases, leaving 16 bases between the germline ends. The CDR3 consists of 15 residues. Germline V gene data show CDR1 as SEHNR and CDR2 as FQNEAQ (reference sequence). Here the CDR3 DNA reads TGTGCCAGCAGCTTAGAGGGCGTCGGCCCCCCTGGCTACACCTTC. Its protein product is CASSLEGVGPPGYTF.